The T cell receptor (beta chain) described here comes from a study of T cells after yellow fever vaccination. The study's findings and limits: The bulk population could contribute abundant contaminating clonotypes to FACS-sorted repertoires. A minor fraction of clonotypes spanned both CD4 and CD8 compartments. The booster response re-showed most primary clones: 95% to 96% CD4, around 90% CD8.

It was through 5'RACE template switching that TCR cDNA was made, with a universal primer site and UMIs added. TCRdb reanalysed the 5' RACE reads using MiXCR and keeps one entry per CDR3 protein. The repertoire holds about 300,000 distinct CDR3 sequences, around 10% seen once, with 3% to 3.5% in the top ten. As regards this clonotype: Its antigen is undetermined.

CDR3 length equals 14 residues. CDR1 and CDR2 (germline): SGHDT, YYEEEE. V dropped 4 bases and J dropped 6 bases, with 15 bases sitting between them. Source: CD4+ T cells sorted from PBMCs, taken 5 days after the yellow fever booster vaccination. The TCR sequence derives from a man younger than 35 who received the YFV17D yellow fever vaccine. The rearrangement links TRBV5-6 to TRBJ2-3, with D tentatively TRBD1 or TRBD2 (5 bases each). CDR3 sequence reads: CASSPGTVGDTQYF. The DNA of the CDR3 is TGTGCCAGCAGCCCTGGGACCGTAGGGGATACGCAGTATTTT.